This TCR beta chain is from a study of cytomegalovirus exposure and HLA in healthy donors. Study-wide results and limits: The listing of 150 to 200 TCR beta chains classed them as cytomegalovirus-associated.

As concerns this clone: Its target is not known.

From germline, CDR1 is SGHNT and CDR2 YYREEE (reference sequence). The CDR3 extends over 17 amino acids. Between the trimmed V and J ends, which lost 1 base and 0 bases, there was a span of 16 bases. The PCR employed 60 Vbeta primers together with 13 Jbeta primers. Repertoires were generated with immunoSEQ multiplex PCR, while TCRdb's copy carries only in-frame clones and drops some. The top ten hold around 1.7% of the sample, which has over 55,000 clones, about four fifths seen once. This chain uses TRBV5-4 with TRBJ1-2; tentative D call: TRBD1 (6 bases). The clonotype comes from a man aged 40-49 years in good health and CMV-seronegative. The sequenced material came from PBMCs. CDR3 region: CASSLISIGGTNYGYTF. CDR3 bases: TGTGCCAGCAGCTTGATTTCGATAGGGGGAACTAACTATGGCTACACCTTC.